This T cell receptor beta chain was recorded in a study of T cell repertoires in cytomegalovirus infection. Study summary: The public TCR beta signatures pointed to both CMV infection and matching HLA type.

This clonotype was counted between two and nine times. Its antigen is currently unknown. TCRdb fed the reads into MiXCR, producing one record per CDR3 protein. The sample shows approximately 50,000 distinct CDR3 sequences, over 15% of them seen only once. The sequence came from a human donor in good health (CMV status not recorded). Some clones in this sample may be carry-over from other donors' samples. The sample here was CD8+ T cells from cultured PBMCs, taken from culture after CMV antigen stimulation.

As DNA, the CDR3 is TGTGCCAGCAGCTTAGCAACCGGGGTCGGCCCTGAAGCTTTCTTT. Translating gives CASSLATGVGPEAFF. The chain is built from TRBV7-2 and TRBJ1-1; no definite D call. CDR3 length: 15 residues. V lost 0 bases to trimming and J lost 6 bases, with 14 bases between them. Germline lookup yields CDR1 SGHTA and CDR2 FQGNSA. Supplemented by reference TRBV7-2 and TRBJ1-1, the full variable domain reads GAGVSQSPSNKVTEKGKDVELRCDPISGHTALYWYRQSLGQGLEFLIYFQGNSAPDKSGLPSDRFSAERTGGSVSTLTIQRTQQEDSAVYLCASSLATGVGPEAFFGQGTRLTVV.